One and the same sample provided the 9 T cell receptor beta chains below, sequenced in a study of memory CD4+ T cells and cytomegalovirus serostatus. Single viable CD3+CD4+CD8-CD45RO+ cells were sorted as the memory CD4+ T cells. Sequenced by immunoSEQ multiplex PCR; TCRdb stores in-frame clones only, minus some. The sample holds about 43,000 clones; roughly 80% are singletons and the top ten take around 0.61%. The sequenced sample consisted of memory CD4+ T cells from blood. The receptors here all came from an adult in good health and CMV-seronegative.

The CDR3 region has the DNA TGTGCCAGCAGTTCGGACAGGTCCGAGAGAATCTCTGGGGCCAACGTCCTGACTTTC. This encodes CASSSDRSERISGANVLTF. The rearrangement links TRBV13 to TRBJ2-6; 7 nucleotides align to TRBD1. With V trimmed by 6 bases and J by 0 bases, 14 bases remained unmatched. Germline-derived CDR1 and CDR2 are PRHDT and FYEKMQ (reference sequence). The CDR3 runs 19 residues. Supplemented by reference TRBV13 and TRBJ2-6, the full variable domain reads AAGVIQSPRHLIKEKRETATLKCYPIPRHDTVYWYQQGPGQDPQFLISFYEKMQSDKGSIPDRFSAQQFSDYHSELNMSSLELGDSALYFCASSSDRSERISGANVLTFGAGSRLTVL.

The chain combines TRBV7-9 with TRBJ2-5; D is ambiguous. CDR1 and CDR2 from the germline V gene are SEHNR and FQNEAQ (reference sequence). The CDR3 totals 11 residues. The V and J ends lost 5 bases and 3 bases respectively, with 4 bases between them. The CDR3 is CASSPKETQYF. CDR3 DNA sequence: TGTGCCAGCAGCCCAAAAGAGACCCAGTACTTC.

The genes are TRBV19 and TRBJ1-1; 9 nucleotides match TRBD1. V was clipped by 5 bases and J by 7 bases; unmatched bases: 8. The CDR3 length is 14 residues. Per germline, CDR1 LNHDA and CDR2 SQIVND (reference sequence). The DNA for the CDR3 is TGTGCCAGTAGTCCGGACAGGGGCCGTGGTGAAGCTTTCTTT. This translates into CASSPDRGRGEAFF.

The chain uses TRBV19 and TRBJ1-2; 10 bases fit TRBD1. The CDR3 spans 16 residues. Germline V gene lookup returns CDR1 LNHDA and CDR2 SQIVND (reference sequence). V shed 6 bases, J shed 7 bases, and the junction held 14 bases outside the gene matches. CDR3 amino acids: CASRSIDRGHNSGYTF. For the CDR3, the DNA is TGTGCCAGTAGGTCCATCGACAGGGGGCACAATAGTGGCTACACCTTC.

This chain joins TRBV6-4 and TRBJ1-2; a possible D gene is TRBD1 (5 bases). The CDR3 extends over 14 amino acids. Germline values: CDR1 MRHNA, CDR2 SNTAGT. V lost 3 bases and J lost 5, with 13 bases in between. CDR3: CASSDGASTYGYTF. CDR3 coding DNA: TGTGCCAGCAGTGATGGGGCATCAACTTATGGCTACACCTTC.

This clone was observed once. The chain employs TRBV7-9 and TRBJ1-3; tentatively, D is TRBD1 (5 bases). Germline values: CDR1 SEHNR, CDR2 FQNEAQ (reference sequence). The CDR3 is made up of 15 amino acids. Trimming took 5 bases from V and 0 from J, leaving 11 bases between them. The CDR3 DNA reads TGTGCCAGCAGCCCCGGGACGGCCTCTGGAAACACCATATATTTT. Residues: CASSPGTASGNTIYF.

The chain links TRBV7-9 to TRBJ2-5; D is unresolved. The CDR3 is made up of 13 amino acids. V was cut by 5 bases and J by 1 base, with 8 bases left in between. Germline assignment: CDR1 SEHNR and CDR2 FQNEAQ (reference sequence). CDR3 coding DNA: TGTGCCAGCAGCGCGCCCCCCCAAGAGACCCAGTACTTC. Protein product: CASSAPPQETQYF.

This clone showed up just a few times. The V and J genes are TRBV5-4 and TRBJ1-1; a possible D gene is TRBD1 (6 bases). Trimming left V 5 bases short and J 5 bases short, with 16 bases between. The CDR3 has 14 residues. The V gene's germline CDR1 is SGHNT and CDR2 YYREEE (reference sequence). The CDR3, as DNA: TGTGCCAGCAGATTACAGGGCCTGGGGACTGAAGCTTTCTTT. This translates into CASRLQGLGTEAFF. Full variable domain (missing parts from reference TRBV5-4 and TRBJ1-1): ETGVTQSPTHLIKTRGQQVTLRCSSQSGHNTVSWYQQALGQGPQFIFQYYREEENGRGNFPPRFSGLQFPNYSSELNVNALELDDSALYLCASRLQGLGTEAFFGQGTRLTVV.

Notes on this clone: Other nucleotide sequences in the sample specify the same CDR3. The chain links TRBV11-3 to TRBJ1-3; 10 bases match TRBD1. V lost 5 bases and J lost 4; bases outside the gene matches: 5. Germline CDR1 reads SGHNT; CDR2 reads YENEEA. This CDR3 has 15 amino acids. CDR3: CASSPGQGPGNTIYF. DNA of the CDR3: TGTGCCAGCAGCCCGGGACAGGGGCCAGGAAACACCATATATTTT.